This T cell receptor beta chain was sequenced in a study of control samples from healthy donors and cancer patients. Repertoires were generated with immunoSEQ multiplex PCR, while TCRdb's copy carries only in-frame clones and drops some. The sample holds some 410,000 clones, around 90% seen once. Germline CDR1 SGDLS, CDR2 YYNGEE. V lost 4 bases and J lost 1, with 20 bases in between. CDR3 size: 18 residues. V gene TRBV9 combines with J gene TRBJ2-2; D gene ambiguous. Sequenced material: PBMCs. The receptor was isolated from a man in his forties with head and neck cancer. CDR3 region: CASSTHSTPAKNTGELFF. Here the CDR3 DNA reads TGTGCCAGCAGCACCCACTCGACACCTGCAAAGAACACCGGGGAGCTGTTTTTT.